This TCR beta chain was captured in a study of blood T cell repertoires in COVID-19. Across the whole study: In each case, the material was cDNA or gDNA derived from T cells, B-cell-depleted T cells, or PBMCs.

Data came from immunoSEQ multiplex PCR; TCRdb stores just in-frame clones and leaves some out. The sample carries 250,000 to 400,000 clones, more than 70% recorded once. Turning to this clone: The junction differs from germline at one of its ends, possibly a read error.

Across 20 to 25 US areas, participants ranged in age from about 18 to 90 years. Assignment of participants to cohorts was predicated upon participant-reported clinical history. The sample consisted of PBMCs or T cells enriched from blood (not recorded which). The sequence derives from a woman between 25 and 40 years old who had recovered from COVID-19.

The CDR3 loop is CASRFAAAAGGDTGELFF. CDR3 in DNA: TGTGCCAGCCGCTTCGCGGCGGCGGCGGGGGGGGACACCGGGGAGCTGTTTTTT. This chain joins TRBV7-9 and TRBJ2-2; 9 nucleotides line up with TRBD2. The CDR3 totals 18 residues. Germline CDR1 reads SEHNR; CDR2 reads FQNEAQ (reference sequence).